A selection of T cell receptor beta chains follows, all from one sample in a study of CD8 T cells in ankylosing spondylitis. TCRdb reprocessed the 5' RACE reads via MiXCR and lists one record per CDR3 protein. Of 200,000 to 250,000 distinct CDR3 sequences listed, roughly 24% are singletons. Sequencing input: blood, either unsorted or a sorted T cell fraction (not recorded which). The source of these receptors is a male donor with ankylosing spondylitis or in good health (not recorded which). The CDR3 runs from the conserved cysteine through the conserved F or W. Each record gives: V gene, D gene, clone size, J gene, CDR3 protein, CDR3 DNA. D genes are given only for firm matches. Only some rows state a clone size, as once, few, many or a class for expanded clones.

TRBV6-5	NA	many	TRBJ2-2	CASSYGTLTGELFF	TGTGCCAGCAGTTACGGGACACTAACCGGGGAGCTGTTTTTT
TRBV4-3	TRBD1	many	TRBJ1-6	CASSRDRAYNSPLHF	TGCGCCAGCAGCCGCGACAGGGCTTATAATTCACCCCTCCACTTT
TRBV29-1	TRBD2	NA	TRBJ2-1	CSVGAGGPSEQFF	TGCAGCGTTGGGGCGGGAGGGCCGAGTGAGCAGTTCTTC
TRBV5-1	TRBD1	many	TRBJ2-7	CASSKSGGSEQYF	TGCGCCAGCAGCAAATCAGGGGGAAGCGAGCAGTACTTC
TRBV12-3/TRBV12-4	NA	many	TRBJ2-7	CASSPLADSYEQYF	TGTGCCAGCAGTCCACTGGCGGACTCCTACGAGCAGTACTTC
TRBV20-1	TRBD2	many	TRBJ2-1	CSARGRGTSGRSSYNEQFF	TGCAGTGCTAGAGGGAGGGGGACTAGCGGGAGGAGCTCCTACAATGAGCAGTTCTTC
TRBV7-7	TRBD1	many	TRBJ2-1	CASSKDRGLNNEQFF	TGTGCTAGCAGCAAAGACAGGGGGCTGAACAATGAGCAGTTCTTC
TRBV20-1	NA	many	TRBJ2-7	CSAGRVSSYEQYF	TGCAGTGCGGGCAGGGTTAGCTCCTACGAGCAGTACTTC
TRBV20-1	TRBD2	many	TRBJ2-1	CSASEAGGRDEQFF	TGCAGTGCTAGTGAAGCGGGAGGGCGAGATGAGCAGTTCTTC
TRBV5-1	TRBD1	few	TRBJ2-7	CASSPPGQGRSYEQYF	TGCGCCAGCAGCCCCCCGGGACAGGGTCGGTCCTACGAGCAGTACTTC
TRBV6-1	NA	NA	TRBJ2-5	CASRARREETQYF	TGTGCCAGCAGAGCACGTAGGGAGGAGACCCAGTACTTC
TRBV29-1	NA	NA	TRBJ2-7	CSVAQGTLGYEQYF	TGCAGCGTTGCCCAAGGGACTTTAGGCTACGAGCAGTACTTC
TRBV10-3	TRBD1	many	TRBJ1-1	CAINPTGEDTEAFF	TGTGCCATCAACCCGACAGGGGAGGACACTGAAGCTTTCTTT
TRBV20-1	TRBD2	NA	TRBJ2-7	CSAKKAGGPYEQYF	TGCAGTGCGAAGAAAGCGGGAGGGCCCTACGAGCAGTACTTC
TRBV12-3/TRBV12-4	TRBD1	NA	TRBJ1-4	CASSSGGQEKLFF	TGTGCCAGCAGTTCAGGGGGCCAGGAAAAACTGTTTTTT
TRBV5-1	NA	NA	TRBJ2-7	CASSSDRYTYEQYF	TGCGCCAGCAGCTCCGACAGGTACACCTACGAGCAGTACTTC